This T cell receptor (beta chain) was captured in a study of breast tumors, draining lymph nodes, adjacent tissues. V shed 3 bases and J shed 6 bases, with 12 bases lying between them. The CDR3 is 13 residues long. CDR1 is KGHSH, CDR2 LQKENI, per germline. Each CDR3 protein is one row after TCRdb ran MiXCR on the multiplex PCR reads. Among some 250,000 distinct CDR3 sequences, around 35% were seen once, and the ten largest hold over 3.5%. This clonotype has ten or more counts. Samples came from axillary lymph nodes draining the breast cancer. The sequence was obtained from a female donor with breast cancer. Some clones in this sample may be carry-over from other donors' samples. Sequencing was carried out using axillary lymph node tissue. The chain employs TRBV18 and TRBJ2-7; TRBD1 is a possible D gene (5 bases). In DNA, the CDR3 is TGTGCCAGCTCACCGGACAACGGGCCCGAGCAGTACTTC. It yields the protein CASSPDNGPEQYF.